Below, 31 T cell receptor beta chains from the same sample are listed, as sequenced in a study of early T cells in non-severe SARS-CoV-2 infection (dated by TCRdb to about 2021). Library preparation used 5' RACE. Sequencing was performed on a NextSeq 500. TCRdb itself trimmed the public reads at Q25 with fastp, ran MiXCR and retained productive beta chains. CDR3 protein sequences are deduplicated, and each keeps its most common genes and DNA. The sample data list 45,000 to 75,000 distinct CDR3 sequences, and about 9.8% of these were observed just once. The biggest ten clones account for 17% of the sample. Material for sequencing was whole blood. The receptors shown here come from an adult who was a healthcare worker with PCR-confirmed SARS-CoV-2 infection or an uninfected control (not recorded which).

The chain joins TRBV9 to TRBJ1-2, with a tentative D call TRBD1 (6 bases). Germline assignment: CDR1 SGDLS and CDR2 YYNGEE. The CDR3 length is 13 residues. The V and J ends lost 4 bases and 2 bases respectively, with 9 bases between them. The CDR3: CASSTQGNYGYTF. The CDR3 nucleotides are TGTGCCAGCAGCACACAGGGCAACTATGGCTACACCTTC.

The V gene is TRBV3-1, the J gene TRBJ2-7; D is possibly TRBD1 or TRBD2 (6 bases each). Trimming removed 3 bases at V and 6 bases at J, with 9 bases between. Germline assignment: CDR1 LGHDT and CDR2 YNNKEL (reference sequence). The CDR3 length is 12 residues. CDR3 loop: CASSQGGPEQYF. CDR3 coding DNA: TGTGCCAGCAGCCAGGGGGGCCCCGAGCAGTACTTC.

The rearrangement uses TRBV20-1 and TRBJ2-7; the D gene could be TRBD1 or TRBD2 (6 bases each). Trimming removed 3 bases at V and 2 bases at J, with 8 bases between. CDR1 DFQATT and CDR2 SNEGSKA come from the germline V gene (reference sequence). CDR3 length equals 12 residues. The CDR3 spells CSAREGAYEQYF. The CDR3 nucleotides are TGCAGTGCTAGGGAGGGGGCCTACGAGCAGTACTTC.

This clonotype showed up many times. This rearrangement joins TRBV6-6 to TRBJ1-6, with D possibly being TRBD1 (6 bases). This CDR3 spans 14 amino acids. Trimming removed 4 bases at V and 6 bases at J, with 10 bases between. CDR1 is MNHNY and CDR2 is SVGAGI in the germline V gene (reference sequence). This chain's CDR3 is CASSSRQVNSPLHF. The CDR3 DNA reads TGTGCCAGCAGTTCCCGACAGGTTAATTCACCCCTCCACTTT.

In this sample, this clonotype turned up many times. This chain connects TRBV12-5 to TRBJ2-1; D gene ambiguous. V was clipped by 5 bases and J by 7 bases, with 18 bases between them. Germline CDR1 reads LGHNT; CDR2 reads FRNRAP. This CDR3 region has 15 residues. The DNA for the CDR3 is TGTGCTAGTGGTCCACCGGGCCTCCCCGCGAATGAGCAGTTCTTC. Amino acid sequence: CASGPPGLPANEQFF.

This clonotype has ten or more counts. The chain employs TRBV24-1 and TRBJ2-2; D is possibly TRBD1 (6 bases). The CDR3 is 16 amino acids. Trimming removed 1 base at V and 0 bases at J, with 8 bases between. Germline V gene lookup returns CDR1 KGHDR and CDR2 SFDVKD. CDR3 DNA sequence: TGTGCCACCAGTGATTTAGGGGGAGCGAACACCGGGGAGCTGTTTTTT. Translation gives CATSDLGGANTGELFF.

As concerns this clonotype: A much larger clone differs by one base, so this may be a read error. The gene calls are TRBV30 and TRBJ2-2; TRBD1 or TRBD2 may be the D gene (5 bases each). The CDR3 is made up of 13 amino acids. Germline CDR1 is GTSNPN and CDR2 is SVGIG (reference sequence). CDR3 sequence (DNA): TGTGTCTGGAAGAGGGGTATCACCGGGGAGCTGTTTTTT. Translating it yields CVWKRGITGELFF.

In its sample, this clonotype was seen a few times. The chain employs TRBV6-6 and TRBJ1-1; TRBD1 matches at 7 bases. The germline V gene encodes CDR1 MNHNY and CDR2 SVGAGI (reference sequence). This CDR3 comprises 14 residues. Germline trimming cut 5 bases from V and 3 bases from J; bases unmatched to any gene: 6. In nucleotides, the CDR3 is TGTGCCAGCAGTGATACAGGGGCTTACACTGAAGCTTTCTTT. This gives the protein CASSDTGAYTEAFF.

In this sample, this clonotype turned up once. The chain has TRBV7-3 and TRBJ2-7; a weak D match, TRBD2 (6 bases). V was cut by 5 bases and J by 3 bases, with 11 bases left in between. This CDR3 spans 13 amino acids. In germline, CDR1 is SGHTA, CDR2 FQGTGA. CDR3 coding DNA: TGTGCCAGCAGCCTTCTAGCGAACTACGAGCAGTACTTC. It translates to CASSLLANYEQYF.

The sample holds a few counts of this clonotype. The chain uses TRBV19 and TRBJ2-6; no clear D gene. V dropped 4 bases and J dropped 2 bases, with 15 bases sitting between them. The CDR3 covers 17 residues. Germline values: CDR1 LNHDA, CDR2 SQIVND (reference sequence). CDR3 region: CASSTKPQTAGANVLTF. In DNA, the CDR3 is TGTGCCAGTAGTACAAAACCCCAGACTGCTGGGGCCAACGTCCTGACTTTC.

This clonotype turned up a few times. This chain links TRBV9 with TRBJ2-1; 7 nucleotides align to TRBD1. Unmatched junction bases numbered 20, after V lost 4 bases and J lost 4 bases. CDR1 is SGDLS, CDR2 YYNGEE, per germline. This CDR3 comprises 19 residues. The CDR3 DNA reads TGTGCCAGCAGCCCTACCCGGGACAGAAAAAACCCGCAATACAATGAGCAGTTCTTC. This gives the protein CASSPTRDRKNPQYNEQFF.

This chain uses TRBV28 with TRBJ2-6, with a weak D call TRBD1 (5 bases). V lost 5 bases to trimming and J lost 0 bases, with 8 bases between them. The CDR3 consists of 15 residues. Germline V gene lookup returns CDR1 MDHEN and CDR2 SYDVKM. CDR3: CASSQDSSGANVLTF. The DNA for the CDR3 is TGTGCCAGCAGTCAAGACAGCTCTGGGGCCAACGTCCTGACTTTC.

In regard to this clonotype: Its ends do not fully match the called genes, so a read error is possible. This chain links TRBV9 with TRBJ2-3, with 7 positions matching TRBD1. The CDR3 has 12 amino acids. CDR1 and CDR2 (germline): SGDLS, YYNGEE. CDR3 amino acids: CASSVAGQAPDF. The CDR3 nucleotides read TGTGCCAGCAGCGTAGCTGGACAGGCCCCAGATTTT. The full variable domain, completed using reference TRBV9 and TRBJ2-3, is DSGVTQTPKHLITATGQRVTLRCSPRSGDLSVYWYQQSLDQGLQFLIQYYNGEERAKGNILERFSAQQFPDLHSELNLSSLELGDSALYFCASSVAGQAPDFGPGTRLTVL.

This clonotype has ten or more counts. The chain uses TRBV4-1 and TRBJ2-1, with 11 bases matching TRBD2. V gave up 0 bases and J gave up 0 bases; unmatched junction bases: 10. CDR1 is MGHRA and CDR2 is YSYEKL in the germline V gene. The CDR3 sequence is 20 residues long. The CDR3 DNA sequence: TGCGCCAGCAGCCAAGAGGGACTAGCGGATGGAGGGGGCTCCTACAATGAGCAGTTCTTC. Amino acids: CASSQEGLADGGGSYNEQFF.

The chain links TRBV29-1 to TRBJ1-1; D gene uncertain. The CDR3 has 12 residues. V gave up 5 bases and J gave up 1 base, with 8 bases separating them. Germline CDR1 reads SQVTM; CDR2 reads ANQGSEA. CDR3 in DNA: TGCAGCGTTACAATAGGGAACACTGAAGCTTTCTTT. Protein product: CSVTIGNTEAFF.

The table lists this clonotype with many counts. The gene calls are TRBV12-3 or TRBV12-4 and TRBJ2-1; unclear D gene. The CDR3 totals 13 residues. With 1 base removed from V and 7 bases from J, the gap between germline ends came to 8 bases. CDR3 residues: CASSLVLVNEQFF. DNA of the CDR3: TGTGCCAGCAGTTTAGTTCTAGTAAATGAGCAGTTCTTC.

This clonotype came up a few times. The DNA is left out, because the CDR3 cannot be placed on it with certainty; the CDR3 is given as TCRdb lists it. This rearrangement joins TRBV21-1 to TRBJ2-4. TRBV21-1 is a recognized pseudogene. The CDR3 is 20 amino acids long, termini counted. The CDR3 sequence is CASSKAIREYDCQNFDIQYF.

This clonotype was recorded many times. The J gene is TRBJ2-1, the V gene TRBV12-3 or TRBV12-4; D perhaps matches TRBD1 (5 bases). CDR3 length: 14 residues. Trimming left V 7 bases short and J 9 bases short, with 19 bases between. CDR3 sequence (DNA): TGTGCCAGCACCCCGCTACCCCAGGGCTCTGAGCAGTTCTTC. Protein: CASTPLPQGSEQFF.

V is TRBV18 and J is TRBJ2-7; TRBD2 matches at 15 bases. The germline V gene has CDR1 KGHSH and CDR2 LQKENI. V lost 3 bases to trimming and J lost 5 bases; unmatched junction nucleotides: 5. The CDR3 consists of 16 residues. CDR3 sequence (DNA): TGTGCCAGCTCACCGGGACTAGCGGGAGGATCTGACGAGCAGTACTTC. Residues: CASSPGLAGGSDEQYF.

This clonotype was observed many times. This chain joins TRBV27 and TRBJ1-1; D unresolved. Germline CDR1 reads MNHEY; CDR2 reads SMNVEV (reference sequence). This CDR3 is built from 15 residues. The ends were cut back, 3 bases at V and 5 bases at J, with 16 bases in the middle. CDR3 sequence (DNA): TGTGCCAGCAGTTTCTGGGGAAATATGGGTACTGAAGCTTTCTTT. It encodes CASSFWGNMGTEAFF.

This clonotype was observed a handful of times. The rearrangement links TRBV18 to TRBJ1-2; D is possibly TRBD1 (5 bases). The V end lost 5 bases, the J end lost 0 bases, and 10 bases lay between the germline ends. The CDR3 totals 14 residues. Germline CDR1 KGHSH, CDR2 LQKENI. In nucleotides, the CDR3 is TGTGCCAGCTCAACCGGGGGGACTAACTATGGCTACACCTTC. Encoded protein: CASSTGGTNYGYTF.

The chain carries TRBV9 and TRBJ1-2; the D gene is possibly TRBD1 (5 bases). V dropped 4 bases and J dropped 5 bases, with 12 bases sitting between them. The CDR3 totals 13 residues. The germline V gene has CDR1 SGDLS and CDR2 YYNGEE. This CDR3 is CASSLTGEYGYTF. CDR3 bases: TGTGCCAGCAGCTTAACGGGGGAATATGGCTACACCTTC.

This clonotype occurred many times. The chain links TRBV6-6 to TRBJ2-3; maybe TRBD2 (6 bases). Per the germline V gene, CDR1 is MNHNY and CDR2 is SVGAGI (reference sequence). The CDR3 totals 14 residues. V gave up 5 bases and J gave up 4 bases, with 13 bases separating them. The CDR3 here is CASSGGNPADTQYF. In DNA, the CDR3 is TGTGCCAGCAGTGGCGGGAACCCGGCAGATACGCAGTATTTT.

The table lists this clonotype with a few counts. This chain connects TRBV28 to TRBJ1-1; D is ambiguous. The germline V and J ends were trimmed by 3 bases and 11 bases, with 13 bases remaining between them. The CDR3 contains 12 residues. Germline CDR1 MDHEN, CDR2 SYDVKM. Here the CDR3 DNA reads TGTGCCAGCAGTTTGCGGACTGGAAGGGCTTTCTTT. Its protein product is CASSLRTGRAFF.

This clonotype has ten or more counts. The V call is TRBV24-1, the J call TRBJ2-7, with 9 bases fitting TRBD1. Germline values: CDR1 KGHDR, CDR2 SFDVKD. The CDR3 loop spans 16 amino acids. V trimming: 2 bases; J trimming: 2 bases; junction bases outside the gene matches: 6. CDR3 amino acids: CATSDSFRDRAYEQYF. The DNA for the CDR3 is TGTGCCACCAGTGATTCCTTCCGGGACAGGGCCTACGAGCAGTACTTC.

This chain joins TRBV10-3 and TRBJ2-7; the match to TRBD1 covers 8 bases. V lost 8 bases to trimming and J lost 5 bases; unmatched junction nucleotides: 2. CDR3 length: 11 amino acids. Germline V gene lookup returns CDR1 ENHRY and CDR2 SYGVKD. The CDR3 DNA reads TGTGCCATCGGACAGGGTGACGAGCAGTACTTC. Translating gives CAIGQGDEQYF.

This clonotype was detected ten times or more. The chain links TRBV6-1 to TRBJ1-5; 9 bases line up with TRBD1. The trim removed 2 bases at V and 5 bases at J, leaving 10 bases unmatched. The length of the CDR3 is 17 residues. Germline assignment: CDR1 MNHNS and CDR2 SASEGT. The CDR3 DNA reads as TGTGCCAGCAGTGAACCTACCCGGGACAGGGCTTATCAGCCCCAGCATTTT. It translates to CASSEPTRDRAYQPQHF.

This clonotype came up many times. This CDR3 reads CASSQAFGGVSREYNEQFF. DNA for the CDR3: TGTGCCAGCAGCCAAGCCTTTGGTGGGGTATCAAGGGAGTACAATGAGCAGTTCTTC. The rearrangement links TRBV14 to TRBJ2-1, with a weak D call TRBD2 (5 bases). Germline CDR1 SGHDN, CDR2 FVKESK. This CDR3 has 19 residues. Trimming removed 1 base at V and 4 bases at J, with 23 bases between.

Worth noting for this clonotype: In this CDR3 the conserved last residue, phenylalanine or tryptophan, is missing, so a read error is likely. The V gene is TRBV7-9, the J gene TRBJ2-6; no clear D gene. Germline-derived CDR1 and CDR2 are SEHNR and FQNEAQ (reference sequence). Deletions cut 1 base from V and 3 bases from J, with 4 bases between. This CDR3 has 14 amino acids. The CDR3 reads CASSLEFGANVLTI. CDR3 in DNA: TGTGCCAGCAGCTTAGAATTTGGGGCCAACGTCCTGACTATC.

This clonotype turned up a few times. This chain links TRBV20-1 with TRBJ2-1, with TRBD2 matching over 13 bases. Germline trimming cut 4 bases from V and 9 bases from J; bases unmatched to any gene: 15. This CDR3 spans 17 amino acids. Germline CDR1 is DFQATT and CDR2 is SNEGSKA (reference sequence). In DNA form, the CDR3 reads TGCAGTGCTATCCGGACTAGCGGGAGCCCGACGCACAGTGAGCAGTTCTTC. This sequence encodes CSAIRTSGSPTHSEQFF.

This clonotype has at least ten counts. The chain has TRBV12-3 or TRBV12-4 and TRBJ2-2, with D possibly TRBD2 on 6 matching bases. The CDR3 has 17 amino acids. V dropped 6 bases and J dropped 3 bases, with 20 bases sitting between them. The CDR3 is CASSPISTSSHTGELFF. The CDR3 nucleotides read TGTGCCAGCAGCCCGATCTCAACTAGCTCTCACACCGGGGAGCTGTTTTTT.